The clone carrying this TCR beta chain has just a few counts. The target antigen is unknown. MiXCR, run by TCRdb on the 5' RACE reads, gives a single entry per CDR3 protein. The sample has 500,000 to 650,000 distinct CDR3 sequences, approximately 13% seen once; the top ten hold approximately 15%. The source of the sample is a study of T cells after yellow fever vaccination. Study-level points and caveats: The booster response re-showed most primary clones: around 96% CD4, approximately 85% CD8.

The sample consisted of PBMCs, taken on the day of the yellow fever booster vaccination. The sequence was collected from a man in his thirties or forties who received the YFV17D yellow fever vaccine.

DNA of the CDR3: TGTGCCAGCTCACCACCATCACTAAGCACAGATACGCAGTATTTT. As protein: CASSPPSLSTDTQYF. The V call is TRBV18, the J call TRBJ2-3; D not certain. From germline, CDR1 is KGHSH and CDR2 LQKENI. The CDR3 contains 15 residues. Trimming took 0 bases from V and 0 from J, leaving 7 bases between them.